This is a list of T cell receptor beta chains from one sample in a study of control samples from healthy donors and cancer patients. The data were produced by immunoSEQ multiplex PCR, yet TCRdb's version contains in-frame clones alone and is incomplete. The table includes about 180,000 clones, about 92% detected once. The specimen sequenced was blood. These receptors originate from a man aged 25 to 45 in good health. The CDR3 runs from the conserved cysteine through the conserved F or W. D genes are given only for firm matches. Expanded clones get a size class; other rows say once, few or many, or leave the size out.

clone size	D gene	V gene	J gene	CDR3 protein	CDR3 DNA
-	-	TRBV29-1	TRBJ2-3	CSVRLQTDTQYF	TGCAGCGTCCGACTCCAAACAGATACGCAGTATTTT
-	TRBD1	TRBV5-1	TRBJ2-3	CASSLRDRGRGSTDTQYF	TGCGCCAGCAGCTTACGGGACAGGGGAAGGGGAAGCACAGATACGCAGTATTTT
-	TRBD1	TRBV27	TRBJ1-2	CASSSRTGGYGYTF	TGTGCCAGCAGTTCCCGAACAGGGGGGTATGGCTACACCTTC
once	-	TRBV19	TRBJ2-6	CASSIQLAGRSGANVLTF	TGTGCCAGTAGTATACAACTAGCTGGAAGATCTGGGGCCAACGTCCTGACTTTC
-	TRBD1	TRBV7-9	TRBJ1-2	CASSPPTGTHSGYTF	TGTGCCAGCAGCCCCCCGACAGGGACCCACTCTGGCTACACCTTC
-	-	TRBV11-2	TRBJ2-5	CASSFSSETQYF	TGTGCCAGCAGCTTTAGCTCAGAGACCCAGTACTTC
-	TRBD1	TRBV14	TRBJ2-1	CASSQDVGTGYNEQFF	TGTGCCAGCAGCCAAGATGTAGGGACAGGCTACAATGAGCAGTTCTTC
-	TRBD2	TRBV7-8	TRBJ2-7	CASSSLGGAYEQYF	TGTGCCAGCAGCTCCCTGGGGGGGGCCTACGAGCAGTACTTC
-	-	TRBV5-1	TRBJ2-6	CASSVMGSGANVLTF	TGCGCCAGCAGCGTTATGGGGTCTGGGGCCAACGTCCTGACTTTC
-	-	TRBV11-3	TRBJ2-1	CASSAGLAGQNYNEQFF	TGTGCCAGCAGCGCCGGGTTGGCGGGACAGAACTACAATGAGCAGTTCTTC
-	-	TRBV30	TRBJ1-6	CAWAPAGWGSPLHF	TGTGCCTGGGCCCCCGCCGGGTGGGGCTCACCCCTCCACTTT
-	-	TRBV6-1	TRBJ2-3	CASSEIRGTDTQYF	TGTGCCAGCAGTGAAATTCGGGGCACAGATACGCAGTATTTT
once	-	TRBV9	TRBJ1-1	CASSRTGRVTEAFF	TGTGCCAGCAGCCGCACGGGGAGGGTCACTGAAGCTTTCTTT
-	-	TRBV5-1	TRBJ1-3	CASSLPTAAGNTIYF	TGCGCCAGCAGTCTCCCGACGGCGGCTGGAAACACCATATATTTT
once	-	TRBV10-2	TRBJ2-7	CASSEGVRQGSYEQYF	TGCGCCAGCAGTGAAGGTGTGCGGCAGGGGTCCTACGAGCAGTACTTC
-	-	TRBV30	TRBJ2-2	CAWSVSDSGGELFF	TGTGCCTGGAGTGTATCGGATTCGGGCGGGGAGCTGTTTTTT
-	-	TRBV7-8	TRBJ1-2	CASSPIRADGYTF	TGTGCCAGCAGCCCTATCCGAGCTGATGGCTACACCTTC
-	TRBD1	TRBV4-3	TRBJ1-6	CASSGTQGEPLHF	TGCGCCAGCAGCGGAACCCAGGGGGAACCCCTCCACTTT
-	TRBD1	TRBV6-6	TRBJ2-2	CASSYRADRETGELFF	TGTGCCAGCAGTTACCGCGCGGACAGGGAAACCGGGGAGCTGTTTTTT
-	TRBD1	TRBV7-2	TRBJ1-1	CASSLRVRAGGSEAFF	TGTGCCAGCAGCTTACGTGTCCGGGCAGGGGGCAGTGAAGCTTTCTTT
-	-	TRBV30	TRBJ2-3	CAWSPGPGIRTDTQYF	TGTGCCTGGAGTCCAGGACCGGGGATTCGCACAGATACGCAGTATTTT
-	TRBD1	TRBV19	TRBJ2-4	CASTQTGLIQNIQYF	TGTGCCAGTACCCAGACAGGGCTTATACAAAACATTCAGTACTTC
-	TRBD2	TRBV11-2	TRBJ2-5	CASSLASWGSGRLRETQYF	TGTGCCAGCAGCTTGGCAAGCTGGGGTAGCGGGAGATTGAGGGAGACCCAGTACTTC
-	-	TRBV6-2/TRBV6-3	TRBJ1-2	CASSYSAGTGRIFYGYTF	TGTGCCAGCAGTTACTCCGCCGGTACAGGGCGAATATTCTATGGCTACACCTTC
-	TRBD2	TRBV7-2	TRBJ2-7	CASSPTSGGATYEQYF	TGTGCCAGCAGCCCCACTAGCGGGGGGGCTACCTACGAGCAGTACTTC
-	-	TRBV6-5	TRBJ2-2	CASSYRDGITGELFF	TGTGCCAGCAGCTACAGGGATGGTATCACCGGGGAGCTGTTTTTT
-	TRBD1	TRBV30	TRBJ1-5	CAWSASDRGSLQPQHF	TGTGCCTGGAGCGCTTCAGACAGGGGGTCATTACAGCCCCAGCATTTT
-	TRBD1	TRBV15	TRBJ1-6	CATSRDTGVSPLHF	TGTGCCACCAGCAGAGACACAGGGGTTTCACCCCTCCACTTT
few	TRBD1	TRBV7-8	TRBJ2-3	CASSLTGDGTDTQYF	TGTGCCAGCAGCCTGACAGGGGACGGCACAGATACGCAGTATTTT
-	-	TRBV6-6	TRBJ1-2	CASRDRQDYGYTF	TGTGCCAGCAGGGATAGACAGGACTATGGCTACACCTTC
-	-	TRBV9	TRBJ2-3	CASSPRPGRITDTQYF	TGTGCCAGCAGCCCGCGACCGGGACGGATCACAGATACGCAGTATTTT
once	-	TRBV19	TRBJ2-7	CASSPRTVSYEQYF	TGTGCCAGTAGTCCCCGGACAGTCTCCTACGAGCAGTACTTC
-	-	TRBV4-2	TRBJ1-1	CASSRSGVSGTEAFF	TGTGCCAGCAGCCGATCCGGGGTTTCGGGGACTGAAGCTTTCTTT
-	-	TRBV7-9	TRBJ2-7	CASSSGGEQYF	TGTGCCAGCAGCTCCGGAGGCGAGCAGTACTTC
-	TRBD1	TRBV7-2	TRBJ1-2	CASSRDRGTYGYTF	TGTGCCAGCAGTCGAGACAGGGGTACCTATGGCTACACCTTC
-	-	TRBV28	TRBJ2-3	CASRPTVQSTDTQYF	TGTGCCAGCAGGCCAACGGTGCAGTCCACAGATACGCAGTATTTT
-	-	TRBV29-1	TRBJ1-3	CSVVGGNTIYF	TGCAGCGTTGTAGGGGGGAACACCATATATTTT
once	-	TRBV30	TRBJ1-3	CAWSVLGGAGNTIYF	TGTGCCTGGAGTGTACTCGGAGGGGCTGGAAACACCATATATTTT
-	TRBD1	TRBV7-2	TRBJ1-2	CASSLASGTGAFGYTF	TGTGCCAGCAGCTTAGCGTCCGGGACAGGCGCCTTCGGCTACACCTTC
-	-	TRBV5-5	TRBJ1-4	CASSSGHPNEKLFF	TGTGCCAGCAGCTCGGGACACCCGAATGAAAAACTGTTTTTT
-	-	TRBV5-1	TRBJ1-5	CASSLEGQGQPQHF	TGCGCCAGCAGCTTGGAGGGCCAGGGGCAGCCCCAGCATTTT
few	TRBD1	TRBV25-1	TRBJ1-4	CASSEVRYRGEEKLFF	TGTGCCAGCAGTGAGGTTAGGTACAGGGGGGAAGAAAAACTGTTTTTT
-	-	TRBV28	TRBJ2-1	CASSSPGGRYYNEQFF	TGTGCCAGCAGTTCCCCAGGAGGACGGTACTACAATGAGCAGTTCTTC
-	TRBD1	TRBV13	TRBJ2-7	CASSLVSGQGAYEQYF	TGTGCCAGCAGCTTAGTCTCGGGACAGGGGGCCTACGAGCAGTACTTC
-	-	TRBV2	TRBJ1-1	CASSRQDTEAFF	TGTGCCAGCAGTAGACAGGACACTGAAGCTTTCTTT
-	-	TRBV4-1	TRBJ1-5	CASSQDTGSNQPQHF	TGCGCCAGCAGCCAAGATACAGGTTCTAATCAGCCCCAGCATTTT
-	TRBD1	TRBV5-1	TRBJ2-1	CASSLQDRDYNEQFF	TGCGCCAGCAGCCTCCAGGACAGGGACTACAATGAGCAGTTCTTC
few	TRBD1	TRBV5-1	TRBJ1-3	CASSSQGTGGVGNTIYF	TGCGCCAGCAGCTCGCAAGGGACAGGGGGCGTTGGAAACACCATATATTTT
-	-	TRBV7-9	TRBJ2-1	CASSLEFLGEQFF	TGTGCCAGCAGCTTAGAGTTCTTAGGTGAGCAGTTCTTC
-	-	TRBV27	TRBJ1-1	CASSLGHPNTEAFF	TGTGCCAGCAGTTTGGGACACCCGAACACTGAAGCTTTCTTT
-	-	TRBV28	TRBJ1-1	CASNPPGRPAFF	TGTGCCAGCAATCCTCCGGGCCGCCCTGCTTTCTTT
-	-	TRBV19	TRBJ1-1	CASSSGLAVEAFF	TGTGCCAGTAGTTCCGGGTTGGCTGTTGAAGCTTTCTTT
-	TRBD1	TRBV5-1	TRBJ1-1	CASSLVPGQGANTEAFF	TGCGCCAGCAGCTTGGTTCCCGGACAGGGAGCGAACACTGAAGCTTTCTTT